This T cell receptor (beta chain) was sequenced in a study of blood T cell repertoires in COVID-19. As for the study in general: The origin of the acute and convalescent COVID-19 samples was the United States, Italy and Spain.

CDR3 size: 13 residues. CDR1 is SGHDN, CDR2 FVKESK, per germline. The V end was cut by 0 bases, the J end by 7 bases, with 9 bases between. Method: immunoSEQ multiplex PCR; TCRdb's copy keeps in-frame clones and lacks some. The table has over 85,000 clones, 84% seen once. This clone was counted once. The chain employs TRBV14 and TRBJ1-1; D not certain. The sequence was collected from a human donor in a cohort sampled during active COVID-19. Sequences were obtained from peripheral blood. CDR3 amino acids: CASSQDFVSEAFF. The CDR3 DNA reads TGTGCCAGCAGCCAAGATTTTGTCAGTGAAGCTTTCTTT.